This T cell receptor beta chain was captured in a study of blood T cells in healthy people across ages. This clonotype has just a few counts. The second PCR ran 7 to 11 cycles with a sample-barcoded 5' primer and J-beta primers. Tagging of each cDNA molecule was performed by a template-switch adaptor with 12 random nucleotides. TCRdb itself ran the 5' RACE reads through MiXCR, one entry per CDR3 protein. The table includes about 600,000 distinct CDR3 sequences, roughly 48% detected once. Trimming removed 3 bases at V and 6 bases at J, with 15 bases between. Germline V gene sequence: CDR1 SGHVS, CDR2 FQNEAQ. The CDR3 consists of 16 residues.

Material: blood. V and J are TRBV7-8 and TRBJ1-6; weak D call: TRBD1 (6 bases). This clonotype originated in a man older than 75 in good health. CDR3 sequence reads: CASSFYGGGLNSPLHF. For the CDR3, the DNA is TGTGCCAGCAGCTTTTATGGGGGGGGCCTTAATTCACCCCTCCACTTT.